These 27 T cell receptor beta chains were all obtained from the same sample, sequenced in a study of cytomegalovirus exposure and HLA in healthy donors. PCR involved 60 Vbeta and 13 Jbeta primers. Produced via immunoSEQ multiplex PCR; TCRdb's table is partial and in-frame only. In the table there are around 200,000 clones, 86% of which are singletons. The sequenced sample was PBMCs. Receptor source: a woman aged 25 to 39 in good health and CMV-seronegative.

V usage is TRBV19 and J usage is TRBJ1-2; D is perhaps TRBD1 (5 bases). Germline loops: CDR1 LNHDA, CDR2 SQIVND (reference sequence). V lost 5 bases, J lost 4 bases, and 8 bases lay in between. CDR3 length equals 12 residues. The CDR3 here is CASSATVYGYTF. In DNA form, the CDR3 reads TGTGCCAGTAGTGCGACAGTCTATGGCTACACCTTC.

J is TRBJ1-1 and V is TRBV2; D gene uncertain. The CDR3 runs to 14 residues. V was pared by 7 bases and J by 1 base, with 13 bases between. Germline CDR1 is SNHLY and CDR2 is FYNNEI. The CDR3 nucleotides read TGTGCCAGCATCTCCGGTGGTGAGAACACTGAAGCTTTCTTT. Translating it yields CASISGGENTEAFF.

The CDR3 reads CAISESRQATGTDTQYF. As DNA, the CDR3 is TGTGCCATCAGTGAGTCGAGACAGGCTACGGGTACGGATACGCAGTATTTT. The V and J genes are TRBV10-3 and TRBJ2-3; weak D call: TRBD1 (6 bases). Germline-derived CDR1 and CDR2 are ENHRY and SYGVKD. This CDR3 is built from 17 residues. The ends were cut back, 0 bases at V and 6 bases at J, with 19 bases in the middle.

V gene TRBV4-2 combines with J gene TRBJ1-2, with a possible D match to TRBD1 (5 bases). CDR3 length: 16 residues. Per the germline V gene, CDR1 is LGHNA and CDR2 is YNFKEQ. V lost 3 bases to trimming and J lost 4 bases, with 18 bases between them. The CDR3 loop is CASSQLAMEGTYGYTF. CDR3 nucleotides: TGTGCCAGCAGCCAGCTGGCAATGGAGGGGACCTATGGCTACACCTTC.

The gene calls are TRBV7-8 and TRBJ2-7; D might be TRBD1 (6 bases). The CDR3 length is 15 residues. The germline V and J ends were trimmed by 3 bases and 6 bases, with 18 bases remaining between them. CDR1 and CDR2 from the germline V gene are SGHVS and FQNEAQ. CDR3 coding DNA: TGTGCCAGCAGCTTGTCGGCAGGGGTAGGCCTCGAGCAGTACTTC. Translating gives CASSLSAGVGLEQYF.

This chain uses TRBV4-2 with TRBJ2-5; 9 bases line up with TRBD2. Germline V gene sequence: CDR1 LGHNA, CDR2 YNFKEQ. V lost 1 base, J lost 5 bases, and 14 bases stayed unmatched. CDR3 length: 18 residues. The CDR3 spells CASSQGGGRAGLDETQYF. DNA of the CDR3: TGTGCCAGCAGCCAAGGGGGCGGGAGGGCCGGGCTTGATGAGACCCAGTACTTC.

CDR3 residues: CASSEQYREPYNEQFF. As DNA, the CDR3 is TGTGCCAGCAGTGAACAATACAGGGAGCCCTACAATGAGCAGTTCTTC. The chain recombines TRBV6-1 with TRBJ2-1; D perhaps matches TRBD1 (6 bases). The CDR3 has 16 residues. The V end was cut by 2 bases, the J end by 2 bases, with 13 bases between. CDR1 and CDR2 (germline): MNHNS, SASEGT.

V is TRBV28 and J is TRBJ2-1; 7 bases fit TRBD2. CDR1 is MDHEN and CDR2 is SYDVKM in the germline V gene. CDR3 size: 16 residues. V lost 1 base to trimming and J lost 0 bases; unmatched junction nucleotides: 3. The CDR3, as DNA: TGTGCCAGCAGTTTATTTCCGGGGGGCTCCTACAATGAGCAGTTCTTC. It specifies CASSLFPGGSYNEQFF.

V and J are TRBV4-2 and TRBJ1-1; D remains ambiguous. Looked up from germline, CDR1 is LGHNA and CDR2 is YNFKEQ. This CDR3 contains 17 residues. V lost 2 bases, J lost 2 bases, and 18 bases lay in between. CDR3 in amino acids: CASSQPPRGRTNTEAFF. The CDR3 DNA is TGTGCCAGCAGCCAACCACCCAGAGGCAGGACTAACACTGAAGCTTTCTTT.

The V call is TRBV4-1, the J call TRBJ2-1, with D tentatively TRBD2 (6 bases). The CDR3 length is 14 residues. Germline V gene lookup returns CDR1 MGHRA and CDR2 YSYEKL. Between the trimmed V and J ends, which lost 5 bases and 4 bases, there was a span of 12 bases. For the CDR3, the DNA is TGCGCCAGCAGCACTCATGGGGGGTACAATGAGCAGTTCTTC. It encodes CASSTHGGYNEQFF.

The chain links TRBV29-1 to TRBJ2-7; 7 positions agree with TRBD1. V trimming: 6 bases; J trimming: 3 bases; junction bases outside the gene matches: 5. CDR1 is SQVTM and CDR2 is ANQGSEA in the germline V gene. CDR3 length equals 12 residues. This CDR3 is CSVRQGGYEQYF. The CDR3 DNA is TGCAGCGTCAGACAGGGTGGCTACGAGCAGTACTTC.

The chain joins TRBV6-1 to TRBJ1-1; D gene uncertain. Germline CDR1 and CDR2: MNHNS and SASEGT. This CDR3 has 14 amino acids. Trimming took 7 bases from V and 1 from J, leaving 13 bases between them. The CDR3 DNA sequence: TGTGCCAGCAAATCAAATGCAGGGAACACTGAAGCTTTCTTT. Residues: CASKSNAGNTEAFF.

The V gene is TRBV9, the J gene TRBJ2-3, with D possibly being TRBD2 (5 bases). The CDR3 is made up of 15 amino acids. The V gene's germline CDR1 is SGDLS and CDR2 YYNGEE. Trimming shortened V by 0 bases and J by 0 bases, and 8 bases separated the two germline ends. The CDR3 spells CASSVGGPSTDTQYF. CDR3 in DNA: TGTGCCAGCAGCGTAGGAGGGCCTAGCACAGATACGCAGTATTTT.

The V gene is TRBV27, the J gene TRBJ2-7; D might be TRBD2 (5 bases). The CDR3 has 15 residues. Germline loops: CDR1 MNHEY, CDR2 SMNVEV (reference sequence). Trimming shortened V by 1 base and J by 1 base, and 11 bases separated the two germline ends. This chain's CDR3 is CASSLFRGLSYEQYF. CDR3 DNA sequence: TGTGCCAGCAGTTTATTCCGGGGTTTATCCTACGAGCAGTACTTC.

The V call is TRBV5-1, the J call TRBJ2-7; 11 bases agree with TRBD2. The CDR3 totals 15 residues. V trimming: 1 base; J trimming: 3 bases; junction bases outside the gene matches: 3. CDR1 is SGHRS, CDR2 YFSETQ, per germline. The CDR3 region has the DNA TGCGCCAGCAGCTTGACTAGCGGGAGTGGCTACGAGCAGTACTTC. Encoded protein: CASSLTSGSGYEQYF.

V usage is TRBV6-6 and J usage is TRBJ1-5; D call uncertain. The CDR3 is made up of 15 amino acids. The germline CDR1 and CDR2 sequences are MNHNY and SVGAGI (reference sequence). The V gene lost 4 bases and the J gene lost 2 bases, with 12 bases spanning the gap. The CDR3 nucleotides read TGTGCCAGCAGTTCCCACGGTGATCGCAATCAGCCCCAGCATTTT. Translating gives CASSSHGDRNQPQHF.

This sequence joins TRBV6-1 and TRBJ2-1, with D maybe TRBD1 (5 bases). V was trimmed by 0 bases and J by 3 bases, leaving 9 bases between them. This CDR3 region has 15 residues. Germline CDR1 is MNHNS and CDR2 is SASEGT. As DNA, the CDR3 is TGTGCCAGCAGTGAAGCAAGGGGAAGCTACAATGAGCAGTTCTTC. This sequence encodes CASSEARGSYNEQFF.

The chain combines TRBV4-1 with TRBJ1-2; TRBD1 aligns across 8 bases. With V trimmed by 1 base and J by 1 base, 5 bases remained unmatched. This CDR3 spans 16 amino acids. The V gene's germline CDR1 is MGHRA and CDR2 YSYEKL. The CDR3 loop reads CASSQGWDRLNYGYTF. In DNA, the CDR3 is TGCGCCAGCAGCCAAGGGTGGGACAGGCTTAACTATGGCTACACCTTC.

The chain couples TRBV9 to TRBJ2-3, with D uncertain. The CDR3 extends over 16 amino acids. Trimming stripped 4 bases from V and 3 bases from J, with 18 bases between. CDR1 and CDR2 from the germline V gene are SGDLS and YYNGEE. The CDR3 nucleotides are TGTGCCAGCAGCCCGGAGAGGTCCATAAGGACAGATACGCAGTATTTT. This translates into CASSPERSIRTDTQYF.

The rearrangement links TRBV7-3 to TRBJ2-2; D possibly corresponds to TRBD2 (6 bases). The V gene lost 5 bases and the J gene lost 7 bases, with 14 bases spanning the gap. CDR1 and CDR2 from the germline V gene are SGHTA and FQGTGA. CDR3 length equals 14 residues. The CDR3 sequence is CASSTGGPRGELFF. The CDR3 DNA reads as TGTGCCAGCAGCACCGGAGGGCCGCGCGGGGAGCTGTTTTTT.

This chain connects TRBV27 to TRBJ1-2; 7 nucleotides align to TRBD1. The CDR3 spans 14 residues. In germline, CDR1 is MNHEY, CDR2 SMNVEV (reference sequence). The ends lost 5 bases at V and 2 bases at J; junction bases unmatched: 5. CDR3 bases: TGTGCCAGCAGTCCCGACAGGGCCAACTATGGCTACACCTTC. Its protein is CASSPDRANYGYTF.

The rearrangement uses TRBV7-9 and TRBJ1-1; the D gene is possibly TRBD1 (6 bases). The CDR3 has 14 residues. With 5 bases removed from V and 4 bases from J, the gap between germline ends came to 14 bases. Germline V gene lookup returns CDR1 SEHNR and CDR2 FQNEAQ (reference sequence). The CDR3 loop is CASSPQGFGTEAFF. DNA for the CDR3: TGTGCCAGCAGCCCACAGGGATTTGGCACTGAAGCTTTCTTT.

The DNA of the CDR3 is TGCAGTGCTAGATCAGGGTTGGGGCAGTTCTTC. It codes for CSARSGLGQFF. The V gene is TRBV20-1, the J gene TRBJ2-1; possible D gene TRBD1, 5 bases. Germline CDR1 is DFQATT and CDR2 is SNEGSKA (reference sequence). V lost 2 bases, J lost 12 bases, and 11 bases lay in between. The CDR3 totals 11 residues.

The chain is built from TRBV28 and TRBJ2-7; D is ambiguous. CDR1 and CDR2 from the germline V gene are MDHEN and SYDVKM. V was clipped by 7 bases and J by 1 base, with 14 bases between them. This CDR3 region has 14 residues. In DNA, the CDR3 is TGTGCCAGCACCTCGATCGACAAATCCTACGAGCAGTACTTC. It yields the protein CASTSIDKSYEQYF.

The chain links TRBV5-4 to TRBJ2-7; D is possibly TRBD2 (5 bases). Between the trimmed V and J ends, which lost 7 bases and 6 bases, there was a span of 17 bases. The germline V gene has CDR1 SGHNT and CDR2 YYREEE (reference sequence). The CDR3 loop spans 13 amino acids. As DNA, the CDR3 is TGTGCCAGCTCTATGGCGCCCAGCGGCGAGCAGTACTTC. The encoded protein is CASSMAPSGEQYF.

CDR3: CASSSPGLTKAPYYEQYF. In nucleotides, the CDR3 is TGTGCCAGCAGCTCGCCGGGACTTACAAAGGCCCCGTACTACGAGCAGTACTTC. This chain connects TRBV28 to TRBJ2-7; D perhaps matches TRBD2 (6 bases). The ends were cut back, 6 bases at V and 3 bases at J, with 27 bases in the middle. This CDR3 is 18 amino acids long. Germline lookup yields CDR1 MDHEN and CDR2 SYDVKM.

CDR3 sequence: CASSQGQNSNQPQHF. The CDR3 DNA reads as TGCGCCAGCAGCCAAGGGCAGAATAGCAATCAGCCCCAGCATTTT. The chain couples TRBV4-1 to TRBJ1-5; D gene ambiguous. The V gene's germline CDR1 is MGHRA and CDR2 YSYEKL. This CDR3 region has 15 residues. Between the trimmed V and J ends, which lost 1 base and 0 bases, there was a span of 7 bases.